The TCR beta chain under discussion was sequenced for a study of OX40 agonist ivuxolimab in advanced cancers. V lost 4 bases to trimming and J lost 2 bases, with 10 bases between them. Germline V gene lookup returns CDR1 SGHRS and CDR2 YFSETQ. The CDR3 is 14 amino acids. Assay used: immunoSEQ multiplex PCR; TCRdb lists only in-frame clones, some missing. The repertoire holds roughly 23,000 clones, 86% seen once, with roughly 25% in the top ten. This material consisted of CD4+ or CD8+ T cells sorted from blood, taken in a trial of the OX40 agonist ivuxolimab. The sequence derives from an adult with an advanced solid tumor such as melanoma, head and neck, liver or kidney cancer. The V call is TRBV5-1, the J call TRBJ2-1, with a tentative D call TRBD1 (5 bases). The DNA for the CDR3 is TGCGCCAGCAGCGGCAGGGTGACCTACAATGAGCAGTTCTTC. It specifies CASSGRVTYNEQFF.